This T cell receptor beta chain was observed in a study of shared clonotypes between healthy human individuals (dated by TCRdb to between 2020 and 2021). Regarding the research as a whole: The cohort comprised a couple of women and a few men aged 18 to 49 years. Different laboratories and diverse techniques were used to prepare libraries and sequence TCR repertoires, to increase sequencing depth and limit assay-specific biases. The study deeply sequenced blood TCR repertoires of about 5 healthy adults to estimate repertoire size and the extent of clonotype sharing between individuals. Per donor, leukapheresis produced somewhere between about 0.9 and 9.5 billion PBMCs. For each donor, CD4 naive and CD4 memory were each run on three plates, CD8 naive on two plates, and CD8 memory on one plate.

Regarding this clone: The antigen this receptor binds is unknown. Base qualities were left out, and no much larger clone turns up one base away.

The donors were healthy, HIV-negative adults with no recently reported acute infections or vaccinations. Every donor was a Caucasian adult residing in Nashville, Tennessee, USA. Magnetic negative selection was used to enrich CD4+ T cells, after which naive cells were positively selected on CD45RA and the negative fraction became the memory subset. Blood was obtained by leukapheresis, after which PBMCs were separated by Ficoll-Histopaque density gradient centrifugation and cryopreserved in liquid nitrogen vapor phase. Purity and quantity of every magnetically sorted T cell population were checked by analytical flow cytometry. Each sorted fraction had its genomic DNA isolated and then quantified by UV absorbance on a Nanodrop 2000c. TCR CDR3 regions were amplified from genomic DNA by multiplex PCR using the deep immunoSEQ assay. For each cell subset, the extracted genomic DNA was distributed evenly across all wells of several immunoSEQ 96-well plates, and each plate served as one replicate. Each replicate PCR for sorted subsets received roughly 0.2 ug genomic DNA, equal to 30,000 or so T cell genomes. The purified libraries were quantified using a Qubit 3.0 fluorometer, sized with a Bioanalyzer 2100, and then quantified again using the KAPA Library Quantification kit. Every immunoSEQ 96-well plate was sequenced on a separate single-read 150-cycle Illumina NextSeq 550 flow cell. The source study handled its data this way. Because the immunoSEQ output held only junctional sequences and lacked quality scores, the filtering could not match the filtering applied to full-length reads. Sequences were annotated with PyIR, a Python wrapper for IgBLAST v1.9, using IMGT germline references to assign V/J genes and CDR3. Reads with weak V/J assignments (E-value above 1e-6), missing CDR3, stop codons, out-of-frame junctions, or ambiguous translated residues were removed. V3J clonotypes were defined by identical inferred V gene, J gene, and CDR3 amino acid sequence. The percentage overlap between two repertoires was calculated by dividing the number of shared unique clonotypes by the size of the smaller repertoire. Three approaches were used to assess repertoire richness: RTK rarefaction, the Chao1 estimator, and Recon v2.1 estimates of unobserved clonotypes. Generation probabilities for all TCRbeta clonotypes obtained by the gDNA method from several donors were computed using OLGA. TCRdb took this table from immuneACCESS and kept in-frame rearrangements with V and J called. Such tables lack part of the clones; where checked against another copy, unresolved V genes explain under half of the gap, and the rest is unexplained. That table supplies the V and J calls and clone size; D and trimming were determined from the DNA. This sample has around 1,100,000 clones in its table, and 60% to 80% of those were observed once. The top ten clonotypes cover roughly 0.82% of the sample.

The germline V and J ends show losses of 5 bases and 10 bases respectively, and no gene match explains 9 bases of the junction. Measured from the cysteine to the phenylalanine, the CDR3 is 13 residues long. CDR3 DNA only is kept here, 39 bases in frame from base 1. The CDR1 and CDR2 encoded by the germline V gene are MDHEN and SYDVKM. The research as a whole found: Clonotypes shared by all four sorted-subset donors showed higher generation probabilities than non-shared clonotypes. Because the study included only a small number of donors, the genetic and exposure-history diversity represented was limited. Based on pairwise subsampling, the degree of clonotype sharing among donors was expected to be affected by sequencing depth. Naive subsets generally had larger estimated clonotype richness than memory subsets. Rarefaction of sorted-subset datasets indicated incomplete sequencing despite the large sequencing depth. Sampling was restricted to blood, and TCR repertoires in tissue are likely to differ from TCR repertoires in blood. Across a handful of donors, approximately 5% of naive CD4, approximately 4% of naive CD8, 2.3% of memory CD4, and under 0.45% of memory CD8 clonotypes were shared.

The source is a man younger than 35 in good health. Some clones in this sample may be carry-over from other donors' samples. The sequencing sample was made of memory CD4+ T cells from PBMCs. The cell subset or site label, read with the paper, signifies: CD45RA-negative fraction. The chain uses TRBV28 and TRBJ1-1, and 8 junctional nucleotides match TRBD1. The bases are TGTGCCAGCAGTCCCCGGGACAGGTTCGGAGCTTTCTTT. The resulting protein is CASSPRDRFGAFF.